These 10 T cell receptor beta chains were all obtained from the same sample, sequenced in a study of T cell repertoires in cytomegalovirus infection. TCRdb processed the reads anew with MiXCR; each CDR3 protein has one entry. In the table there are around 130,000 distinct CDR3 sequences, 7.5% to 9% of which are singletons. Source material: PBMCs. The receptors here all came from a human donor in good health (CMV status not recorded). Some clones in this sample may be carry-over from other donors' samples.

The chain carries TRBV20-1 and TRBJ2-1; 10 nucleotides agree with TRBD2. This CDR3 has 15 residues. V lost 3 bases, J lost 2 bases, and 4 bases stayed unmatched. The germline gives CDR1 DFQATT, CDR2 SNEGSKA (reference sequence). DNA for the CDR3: TGCAGTGCTAGTCACCTAGCGGGGGCCTACAATGAGCAGTTCTTC. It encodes CSASHLAGAYNEQFF.

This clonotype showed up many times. For the CDR3, the DNA is TGTGCCAGCGAAGGCAGGGTGTTTTTCCATGGCTACACCTTC. It translates to CASEGRVFFHGYTF. The J gene is TRBJ1-2, the V gene TRBV2, with a tentative D call TRBD1 (5 bases). This CDR3 is 14 amino acids long. V was trimmed by 8 bases and J by 6 bases, leaving 19 bases between them. Germline loops: CDR1 SNHLY, CDR2 FYNNEI.

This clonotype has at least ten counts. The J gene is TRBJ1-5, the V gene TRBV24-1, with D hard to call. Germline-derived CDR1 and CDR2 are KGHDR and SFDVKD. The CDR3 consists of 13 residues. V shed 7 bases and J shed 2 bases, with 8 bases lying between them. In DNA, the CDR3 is TGTGCCACCAGCGAAGCGGGCAATCAGCCCCAGCATTTT. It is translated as CATSEAGNQPQHF.

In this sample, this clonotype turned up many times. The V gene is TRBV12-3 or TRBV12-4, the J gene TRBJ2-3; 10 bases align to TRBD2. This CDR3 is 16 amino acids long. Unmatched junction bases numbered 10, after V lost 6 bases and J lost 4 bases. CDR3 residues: CASSYSSGGVADTQYF. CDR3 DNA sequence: TGTGCCAGCAGCTACAGCAGCGGGGGGGTGGCAGATACGCAGTATTTT.

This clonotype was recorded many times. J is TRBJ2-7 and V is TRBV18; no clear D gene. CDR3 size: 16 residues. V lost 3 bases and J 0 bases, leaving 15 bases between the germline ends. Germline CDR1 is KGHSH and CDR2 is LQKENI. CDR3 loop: CASSPTGRSSSYEQYF. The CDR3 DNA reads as TGTGCCAGCTCACCGACGGGCAGGTCGAGCTCCTACGAGCAGTACTTC.

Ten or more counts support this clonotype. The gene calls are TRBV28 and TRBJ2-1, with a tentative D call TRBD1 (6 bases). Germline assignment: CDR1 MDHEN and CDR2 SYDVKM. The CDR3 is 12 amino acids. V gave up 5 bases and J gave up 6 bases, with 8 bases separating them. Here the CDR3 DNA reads TGTGCCAGCAGTCCAGGGGCCAATGAGCAGTTCTTC. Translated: CASSPGANEQFF.

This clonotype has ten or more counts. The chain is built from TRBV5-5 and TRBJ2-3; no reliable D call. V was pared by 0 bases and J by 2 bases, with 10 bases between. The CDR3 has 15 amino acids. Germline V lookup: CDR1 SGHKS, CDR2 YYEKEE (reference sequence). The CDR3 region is CASSLEGYYTDTQYF. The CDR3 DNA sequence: TGTGCCAGCAGCTTGGAAGGATACTACACAGATACGCAGTATTTT.

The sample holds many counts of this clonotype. The CDR3 loop reads CASSLGAGGETQYF. Written as DNA, the CDR3 is TGTGCCAGCAGCTTAGGCGCTGGGGGAGAGACCCAGTACTTC. This chain connects TRBV7-2 to TRBJ2-5; D is tentatively TRBD1 or TRBD2 (5 bases each). The CDR3 is made up of 14 amino acids. Germline CDR1 SGHTA, CDR2 FQGNSA. V was shortened by 1 base and J by 4 bases, with 10 bases between the two germline ends.

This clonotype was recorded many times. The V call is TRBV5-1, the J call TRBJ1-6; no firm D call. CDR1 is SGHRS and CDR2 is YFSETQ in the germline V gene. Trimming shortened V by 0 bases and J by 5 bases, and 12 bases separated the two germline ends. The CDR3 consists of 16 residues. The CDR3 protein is CASSLAAGENNSPLHF. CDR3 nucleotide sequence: TGCGCCAGCAGCTTGGCCGCCGGGGAAAATAATTCACCCCTCCACTTT.

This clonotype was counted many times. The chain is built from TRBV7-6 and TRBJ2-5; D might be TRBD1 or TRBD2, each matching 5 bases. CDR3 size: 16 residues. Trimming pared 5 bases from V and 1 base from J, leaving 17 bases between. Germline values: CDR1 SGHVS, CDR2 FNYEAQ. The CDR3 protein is CASSPRDATTQETQYF. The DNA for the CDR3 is TGTGCCAGCAGCCCCCGGGACGCAACTACCCAAGAGACCCAGTACTTC.